The 16 T cell receptor beta chains below were found in one sample sequenced in a study of T cell changes during pregnancy in multiple sclerosis. Clones were read by immunoSEQ multiplex PCR, and TCRdb kept only the in-frame ones, dropping some. The data contain 37,000 or so clones, roughly 94% of them singletons. The specimen was peripheral blood, collected in the third trimester of pregnancy. These receptors originate from a female donor with multiple sclerosis, enrolled in a pregnancy study.

The J gene is TRBJ2-3, the V gene TRBV10-2; 12 nucleotides line up with TRBD2. This CDR3 contains 15 residues. Unmatched junction bases numbered 8, after V lost 8 bases and J lost 5 bases. Germline V gives CDR1 WSHSY, CDR2 SAAADI. The CDR3 DNA follows: TGCGCCAGCCCTATTCCGGGACTAGCGGGAGATACGCAGTATTTT. Translation: CASPIPGLAGDTQYF.

The count of this clone is one. The chain is built from TRBV30 and TRBJ2-3; TRBD2 might be the D (5 bases). The CDR3 extends over 15 amino acids. The V gene lost 5 bases and the J gene lost 2 bases, with 17 bases spanning the gap. CDR1 is GTSNPN, CDR2 SVGIG, per germline (reference sequence). This chain's CDR3 is CAWHAEVRNTDTQYF. As DNA, the CDR3 is TGTGCCTGGCACGCGGAGGTCAGAAACACAGATACGCAGTATTTT.

The chain employs TRBV7-2 and TRBJ2-3; perhaps TRBD1 as D (5 bases). CDR3 length: 15 residues. Germline V lookup: CDR1 SGHTA, CDR2 FQGNSA. Trimming shortened V by 2 bases and J by 5 bases, and 14 bases separated the two germline ends. This CDR3 is CASSLRGAPQDTQYF. CDR3 sequence (DNA): TGTGCCAGCAGCTTAAGGGGCGCCCCACAAGATACGCAGTATTTT.

This rearrangement joins TRBV7-3 to TRBJ2-3, with D possibly TRBD1 on 6 matching bases. CDR1 and CDR2 (germline): SGHTA, FQGTGA. The ends were cut back, 4 bases at V and 6 bases at J, with 11 bases in the middle. The length of the CDR3 is 13 residues. This CDR3 reads CASSSQGSDTQYF. The CDR3 DNA reads as TGTGCCAGCAGCTCGCAGGGGTCCGATACGCAGTATTTT.

The chain joins TRBV23-1 to TRBJ2-3; possibly TRBD1 for D (6 bases). TRBV23-1 is recorded as an ORF, its role being uncertain. Trimming pared 0 bases from V and 1 base from J, leaving 17 bases between. CDR3 size: 18 residues. The CDR3 bases are TGCGCCAGCAGTCAATCGCGGCTGGACAGCATGTGCACAGATACGCAGTATTTT. Amino acid sequence: CASSQSRLDSMCTDTQYF.

V usage is TRBV14 and J usage is TRBJ2-7, with TRBD1 identical over 9 bases. The V gene end was trimmed by 4 bases and the J gene end by 0 bases; junction bases not matched to a gene: 7. Germline V gives CDR1 SGHDN, CDR2 FVKESK. CDR3 size: 16 residues. CDR3 sequence: CASSRRTGATSYEQYF. DNA of the CDR3: TGTGCCAGCAGCCGCCGGACAGGGGCTACCTCCTACGAGCAGTACTTC. Drawing the rest from reference TRBV14 and TRBJ2-7, the complete variable domain is EAGVTQFPSHSVIEKGQTVTLRCDPISGHDNLYWYRRVMGKEIKFLLHFVKESKQDESGMPNNRFLAERTGGTYSTLKVQPAELEDSGVYFCASSRRTGATSYEQYFGPGTRLTVT.

The chain couples TRBV18 to TRBJ2-5; D may be TRBD1 (5 bases). V lost 4 bases, J lost 2 bases, and 14 bases lay in between. The CDR3 is 15 amino acids. CDR1 is KGHSH and CDR2 is LQKENI in the germline V gene. For the CDR3, the DNA is TGTGCCAGCTCACTTTACGGACAAGCTCAAGAGACCCAGTACTTC. This translates into CASSLYGQAQETQYF. Together with reference TRBV18 and TRBJ2-5, the CDR3 gives the full variable domain: NAGVMQNPRHLVRRRGQEARLRCSPMKGHSHVYWYRQLPEEGLKFMVYLQKENIIDESGMPKERFSAEFPKEGPSILRIQQVVRGDSAAYFCASSLYGQAQETQYFGPGTRLLVL.

The rearrangement links TRBV13 to TRBJ2-5, with no clear D. Germline V gene lookup returns CDR1 PRHDT and CDR2 FYEKMQ (reference sequence). The CDR3 is made up of 14 amino acids. The V gene lost 0 bases and the J gene lost 3 bases, with 8 bases spanning the gap. In nucleotides, the CDR3 is TGTGCCAGCAGCTTAGGTCGCGCGGAAGAGACCCAGTACTTC. It specifies CASSLGRAEETQYF.

The chain carries TRBV29-1 and TRBJ2-3; 8 bases agree with TRBD2. J lost 3 bases, V lost 2 bases, and 7 bases had no gene match. Per germline, CDR1 SQVTM and CDR2 ANQGSEA. This CDR3 is built from 15 residues. The CDR3 DNA sequence: TGCAGCGTTGAATGGAGCGGGAGTTCGACAGATACGCAGTATTTT. Its translation is CSVEWSGSSTDTQYF.

J is TRBJ1-5 and V is TRBV27; unclear D gene. CDR3 length: 14 residues. Germline V gene lookup returns CDR1 MNHEY and CDR2 SMNVEV (reference sequence). Trimming took off 0 bases at V and 3 bases at J, with 6 bases between the two ends. The CDR3 DNA sequence: TGTGCCAGCAGTTTATCGTTCCTCAATCAGCCCCAGCATTTT. It specifies CASSLSFLNQPQHF.

The V gene is TRBV6-1, the J gene TRBJ2-1; 10 bases fit TRBD2. The CDR3 consists of 14 residues. V shed 5 bases and J 8 bases; nucleotides not matched to a gene: 6. The V gene's germline CDR1 is MNHNS and CDR2 SASEGT. CDR3 residues: CASSQREGLDEQFF. Written as DNA, the CDR3 is TGTGCCAGCAGTCAGCGGGAGGGCCTCGATGAGCAGTTCTTC.

The J gene is TRBJ2-4, the V gene TRBV5-6; 13 bases align to TRBD2. CDR3 length equals 17 residues. The germline V gene has CDR1 SGHDT and CDR2 YYEEEE. J gave up 3 bases and V 4 bases, and 7 bases lay outside the gene matches. The CDR3 sequence is CASSPRLAGGVKNIQYF. DNA of the CDR3: TGTGCCAGCAGCCCGAGACTAGCGGGAGGCGTCAAAAACATTCAGTACTTC.

The J gene is TRBJ2-5, the V gene TRBV29-1, with 9 bases fitting TRBD2. CDR1 is SQVTM, CDR2 ANQGSEA, per germline. After removal of 4 bases from V and 5 bases from J, the junction contained 8 bases not matched to a gene. The CDR3 has 14 residues. This chain's CDR3 is CSVGGLAGLETQYF. CDR3 coding DNA: TGCAGCGTTGGGGGCCTAGCGGGACTTGAGACCCAGTACTTC.

The V call is TRBV7-3, the J call TRBJ2-1; 10 bases fit TRBD2. The ends lost 1 base at V and 6 bases at J; junction bases unmatched: 9. The CDR3 is 17 residues long. CDR1 is SGHTA and CDR2 is FQGTGA in the germline V gene. In DNA, the CDR3 is TGTGCCAGCAGCTTAAGATGGGCCTCTAGCGGGAGCAATGAGCAGTTCTTC. Protein product: CASSLRWASSGSNEQFF.

This clone has only one observation. The CDR3 DNA sequence: TGTGCCAGCAGGAGCGGGGGGGCGGGGCAAGAGACCCAGTACTTC. As protein: CASRSGGAGQETQYF. The rearrangement uses TRBV27 and TRBJ2-5; 10 bases fit TRBD2. CDR1 and CDR2 from the germline V gene are MNHEY and SMNVEV (reference sequence). The V segment lost 6 bases and the J segment 2 bases; nucleotides outside the gene matches: 6. This CDR3 has 15 residues.

The gene calls are TRBV27 and TRBJ2-7; 7 positions match TRBD2. Germline V CDR1 and CDR2: MNHEY, SMNVEV (reference sequence). The CDR3 has 11 residues. The ends lost 5 bases at V and 6 bases at J; junction bases unmatched: 1. The CDR3 DNA sequence: TGTGCCAGCAGTGGGGGGGGCGAGCAGTACTTC. It is translated as CASSGGGEQYF.